The 15 T cell receptor beta chains below come from one sample, sequenced in a study of blood T cell repertoires in COVID-19. Produced via immunoSEQ multiplex PCR; TCRdb's table is partial and in-frame only. In the table there are 150,000 or so clones, approximately 88% of which are singletons. The sample comprised peripheral blood. The receptors were gathered from a human donor in a cohort sampled during active COVID-19.

This clone has just a few counts. The chain has TRBV19 and TRBJ2-5; D is possibly TRBD1 (5 bases). V lost 1 base to trimming and J lost 5 bases, with 14 bases between them. Germline assignment: CDR1 LNHDA and CDR2 SQIVND (reference sequence). The CDR3 covers 15 residues. Here the CDR3 reads CASSIGARVRETQYF. The CDR3 DNA sequence: TGTGCCAGTAGTATAGGCGCCAGGGTACGGGAGACCCAGTACTTC.

The rearrangement uses TRBV30 and TRBJ2-2; TRBD1 matches 8 bases. V lost 5 bases, J lost 5 bases, and 7 bases stayed unmatched. CDR3 length equals 14 residues. CDR1 GTSNPN and CDR2 SVGIG come from the germline V gene (reference sequence). The CDR3 loop reads CAWGQGSETGELFF. The CDR3 nucleotides read TGTGCCTGGGGACAGGGAAGTGAAACCGGGGAGCTGTTTTTT.

This clone was seen once. This rearrangement joins TRBV11-2 to TRBJ1-3; 9 bases are shared with TRBD1. CDR1 and CDR2 (germline): SGHAT, FQNNGV. The CDR3 spans 15 residues. Trimming at V came to 1 base and at J to 4 bases, leaving 2 bases not matched to a gene. The CDR3 protein is CASSLGGQGGNTIYF. The CDR3 DNA sequence: TGTGCCAGCAGCTTAGGGGGACAGGGAGGAAACACCATATATTTT.

The chain is built from TRBV7-2 and TRBJ1-2; 7 bases align to TRBD1. The CDR3 is 13 residues long. Germline V lookup: CDR1 SGHTA, CDR2 FQGNSA. The junction had 3 bases not matched to a gene; V was cut back by 5 bases and J by 3 bases. CDR3 protein: CASSPGTDYGYTF. In DNA form, the CDR3 reads TGTGCCAGCAGCCCCGGGACAGACTATGGCTACACCTTC.

The chain joins TRBV28 to TRBJ2-7, with D possibly being TRBD2 (7 bases). Germline CDR1 is MDHEN and CDR2 is SYDVKM. There are 14 residues in the CDR3. Trimming removed 3 bases at V and 2 bases at J, with 11 bases between. In nucleotides, the CDR3 is TGTGCCAGCAGTTTGGGAGGGACACCCTACGAGCAGTACTTC. This encodes CASSLGGTPYEQYF.

The chain links TRBV28 to TRBJ1-2, with D maybe TRBD1 (6 bases). This CDR3 is 14 amino acids long. Germline V gene lookup returns CDR1 MDHEN and CDR2 SYDVKM. Deletions cut 6 bases from V and 4 bases from J, with 15 bases between. In DNA, the CDR3 is TGTGCCAGCAGGGGTCAGACAGGATCCTATGGCTACACCTTC. It specifies CASRGQTGSYGYTF.

The chain joins TRBV7-8 to TRBJ2-1, with 10 nucleotides matching TRBD2. The germline V gene has CDR1 SGHVS and CDR2 FQNEAQ. This CDR3 comprises 16 residues. With V trimmed by 4 bases and J by 0 bases, 3 bases remained unmatched. The CDR3 sequence is CASSSGLANSYNEQFF. CDR3 bases: TGTGCCAGCAGCTCGGGACTAGCGAACTCCTACAATGAGCAGTTCTTC.

This chain links TRBV18 with TRBJ2-7; D remains unclear. The germline V gene has CDR1 KGHSH and CDR2 LQKENI. The CDR3 sequence is 12 residues long. Trimming removed 3 bases from V and 6 bases from J, with 9 bases in between. CDR3 loop: CASSPPGLEQYF. The CDR3 DNA reads as TGTGCCAGCTCACCGCCTGGGCTCGAGCAGTACTTC.

V and J are TRBV9 and TRBJ1-6; possibly TRBD1 for D (5 bases). V lost 3 bases and J lost 0, with 10 bases in between. Germline-derived CDR1 and CDR2 are SGDLS and YYNGEE. CDR3 length equals 16 residues. The chain's CDR3 is CASSATGSSYNSPLHF. For the CDR3, the DNA is TGTGCCAGCAGCGCTACAGGTAGCTCCTATAATTCACCCCTCCACTTT.

This clone occurred a few times. The J gene is TRBJ2-7, the V gene TRBV6-1; 7 bases are a match to TRBD1. Trimming took 2 bases from V and 3 from J; bases not matched to a gene: 4. Per the germline V gene, CDR1 is MNHNS and CDR2 is SASEGT. The CDR3 has 14 residues. This CDR3 is CASSEIWDSYEQYF. Written as DNA, the CDR3 is TGTGCCAGCAGTGAAATTTGGGACAGCTACGAGCAGTACTTC.

This rearrangement joins TRBV7-3 to TRBJ2-7; 11 nucleotides line up with TRBD1. Trimming cost V 4 bases and J 9 bases; bases outside gene matches: 11. This CDR3 contains 15 residues. In germline, CDR1 is SGHTA, CDR2 FQGTGA. CDR3 sequence: CASSSSGQGGVLQYF. In DNA, the CDR3 is TGTGCCAGCAGCTCCTCGGGACAGGGGGGCGTCTTGCAGTACTTC.

The chain couples TRBV9 to TRBJ2-1; TRBD1 agrees at 8 bases. V lost 2 bases to trimming and J lost 6 bases; unmatched junction nucleotides: 4. Germline CDR1 reads SGDLS; CDR2 reads YYNGEE. CDR3 length: 14 residues. The CDR3 spells CASSVTGAFNEQFF. CDR3 sequence (DNA): TGTGCCAGCAGCGTGACAGGGGCCTTCAATGAGCAGTTCTTC.

This chain uses TRBV13 with TRBJ2-1, with D possibly being TRBD2 (7 bases). Per the germline V gene, CDR1 is PRHDT and CDR2 is FYEKMQ (reference sequence). Trimming removed 4 bases from V and 4 bases from J, with 17 bases in between. The length of the CDR3 is 16 residues. CDR3 sequence reads: CASSSLGGGAYNEQFF. For the CDR3, the DNA is TGTGCCAGCAGCTCCTTGGGCGGGGGCGCTTACAATGAGCAGTTCTTC.

The chain is built from TRBV27 and TRBJ2-7; 10 nucleotides match TRBD1. After removal of 6 bases from V and 7 bases from J, the junction contained 6 bases not matched to a gene. The CDR3 spans 13 residues. Looked up from germline, CDR1 is MNHEY and CDR2 is SMNVEV (reference sequence). The CDR3 DNA sequence: TGTGCCAGCAGCCTTGACAGGGGGCTTGAGCAGTACTTC. This codes for CASSLDRGLEQYF.

The V gene is TRBV29-1, the J gene TRBJ1-1; D gene unclear. Germline V lookup: CDR1 SQVTM, CDR2 ANQGSEA. V lost 6 bases, J lost 2 bases, and 13 bases lay in between. The CDR3 extends over 13 amino acids. As DNA, the CDR3 is TGCAGCGTGGAGCGTGGAACCAACACTGAAGCTTTCTTT. Translated, it gives CSVERGTNTEAFF.